A selection of T cell receptor beta chains follows, all from one sample in a study of blood T cell repertoires in COVID-19. Using immunoSEQ multiplex PCR, the repertoire was profiled, and TCRdb retains in-frame clones only, with some absent. The table shows around 190,000 clones, with about 82% occurring only once. Sequenced sample: PBMCs or T cells enriched from blood (not recorded which). The receptor source for this set is a man aged 40-49 years with acute COVID-19. Both conserved end residues are part of each CDR3. Fields, in order: clone size, V gene, D gene, J gene, CDR3 protein. The D gene is left open where the match is weak. Not every row has a clone size; where given, it reads once, few, many or a size class.

.,TRBV9,.,TRBJ1-2,CASSVGTDYGYTF
.,TRBV5-1,.,TRBJ2-5,CASSSGTPLETQYF
.,TRBV28,TRBD1,TRBJ2-4,CASSPYSRTGENIQYF
.,TRBV4-3,.,TRBJ1-1,CASSQEELNTEAFF
.,TRBV14,.,TRBJ1-1,CASSLTGNTEAFF
.,TRBV24-1,.,TRBJ2-3,CATSSRGITDTQYF
.,TRBV5-1,.,TRBJ2-7,CASSQEGEGIYEQYF
once,TRBV24-1,.,TRBJ1-2,CATSNRGSEGYTF
.,TRBV5-1,TRBD2,TRBJ2-2,CASSLLAGDTGELFF
.,TRBV28,.,TRBJ1-3,CASSLSGHSGNTIYF
.,TRBV6-4,.,TRBJ1-5,CASSREVNQPQHF
.,TRBV15,.,TRBJ2-5,CATSWRGSGETQYF
few,TRBV2,.,TRBJ1-4,CASSRTDATNEKLFF
.,TRBV7-3,TRBD1,TRBJ1-2,CASSLDRGYGYTF
.,TRBV11-2,TRBD2,TRBJ2-1,CASSTLTSGRALDEQFF
.,TRBV28,.,TRBJ2-2,CASSPGQNTGELFF
.,TRBV11-3,.,TRBJ2-3,CASSSTGISTDTQYF
.,TRBV12-3/TRBV12-4,.,TRBJ1-5,CASREQVRQPQHF
.,TRBV5-1,TRBD1,TRBJ1-6,CASSLGGGQNYNSPLHF
.,TRBV30,.,TRBJ1-1,CASGTWYTEAFF
.,TRBV21-1,.,TRBJ1-3,CASVPRVAGNTIYF
.,TRBV30,.,TRBJ2-5,CAWSVGETQYF
.,TRBV19,TRBD1,TRBJ1-1,CASGDRVGGTEAFF
.,TRBV5-4,TRBD2,TRBJ2-3,CASSLRAGGTDTQYF
.,TRBV5-1,.,TRBJ1-4,CASSREGELFF
.,TRBV6-5,TRBD1,TRBJ1-2,CASVPGTGAGYTF
.,TRBV19,TRBD1,TRBJ2-2,CASSPPDRVYTGELFF
.,TRBV7-9,TRBD1,TRBJ1-5,CASSYIGTEGYQPQHF
.,TRBV24-1,.,TRBJ1-5,CATSDSGEGGGQPQHF
.,TRBV11-3,.,TRBJ2-2,CASSSNTGELFF
few,TRBV28,.,TRBJ2-7,CASSLNRPSYEQYF
.,TRBV28,.,TRBJ1-6,CASLSGAGNSPLHF
.,TRBV27,.,TRBJ1-5,CASKSGGPYGPPQHF
.,TRBV11-1,.,TRBJ2-3,CASSLRGGLADTQYF
.,TRBV7-9,.,TRBJ2-1,CASSGGLNNEQFF
.,TRBV27,.,TRBJ2-7,CASSLTEYYEQYF
.,TRBV28,.,TRBJ1-1,CASSLPAPAGAFF
.,TRBV28,TRBD1,TRBJ1-4,CATGTGGNEKLFF
.,TRBV7-9,TRBD1,TRBJ1-1,CASSLEQGDTEAFF
once,TRBV6-5,.,TRBJ2-2,CASSYWGDGELFF
.,TRBV28,TRBD1,TRBJ2-7,CASSLSWGTGSYEQYF
.,TRBV2,.,TRBJ2-1,CASRRPGSDEQFF
.,TRBV29-1,.,TRBJ1-2,CSASEAGERGYTF
.,TRBV6-6,.,TRBJ2-1,CASSPVDNEQFF
.,TRBV7-9,TRBD2,TRBJ2-1,CASSLGGGSGRFSNEQFF
.,TRBV7-9,TRBD2,TRBJ2-1,CASSQWLAGGFNEQFF
once,TRBV30,TRBD1,TRBJ1-2,CAWRGQVNSRYGYTF
.,TRBV5-6,TRBD2,TRBJ2-5,CASSAPGGGWETQYF
.,TRBV18,TRBD1,TRBJ1-1,CASSPGTGVTTEAFF
.,TRBV27,.,TRBJ2-7,CASSLSATGSEQYF
.,TRBV7-9,.,TRBJ1-1,CASSSWGHGTEAFF
.,TRBV5-4,TRBD2,TRBJ2-7,CASSLTTGTSFYEQYF
.,TRBV6-5,.,TRBJ1-1,CASSPRTGVNTEAFF
.,TRBV18,TRBD1,TRBJ1-2,CASSPRQGVGGYTF
few,TRBV19,.,TRBJ2-5,CASSPTGGLFETQYF